The rows below give T cell receptor beta chains drawn from one sample of a study of early stage breast cancer tumors. Using immunoSEQ multiplex PCR, the repertoire was profiled, and TCRdb retains in-frame clones only, with some absent. The sample contains about 51,000 clones, roughly 73% of which appear only once. Specimen: blood. Receptors originate from a middle-aged person with breast cancer. Each CDR3 is given with its conserved first and last residue. A D gene is named only where the DNA matches it firmly. Clone size is shown for a subset of rows, as once, few, many or a class of expanded clone.

v_gene	d_gene	j_gene	abundance	CDR3aa	CDR3nt
TRBV7-9	.	TRBJ1-3	.	CASSRTASGNTIYF	TGTGCCAGCAGCCGGACAGCCTCTGGAAACACCATATATTTT
TRBV2	.	TRBJ1-2	.	CASSEGWGAGYGYTF	TGTGCCAGCAGTGAAGGTTGGGGGGCAGGGTACGGCTACACCTTC
TRBV5-6	TRBD2	TRBJ2-3	.	CASSLLGAGGRTDTQYF	TGTGCCAGCAGCTTGTTGGGGGCGGGAGGTCGGACAGATACGCAGTATTTT
TRBV6-5	.	TRBJ2-4	.	CASRSPRQENIQYF	TGTGCCAGCAGATCGCCACGACAGGAAAACATTCAGTACTTC
TRBV28	.	TRBJ2-7	.	CASRQQGLHEQYF	TGTGCCAGCAGGCAGCAGGGCCTACACGAGCAGTACTTC
TRBV6-1	.	TRBJ1-2	.	CASTDGGTTYGYTF	TGTGCCAGCACCGATGGGGGTACTACTTATGGCTACACCTTC
TRBV7-9	.	TRBJ1-3	.	CASSLSDRSSGNTIYF	TGTGCCAGCAGCTTATCCGACAGGAGCTCTGGAAACACCATATATTTT
TRBV6-5	.	TRBJ2-1	.	CASFRAAAYNEQFF	TGTGCCAGCTTTAGAGCGGCCGCCTACAATGAGCAGTTCTTC
TRBV5-1	.	TRBJ2-3	.	CASNLAPREGTPDTQYF	TGCGCCAGCAACCTAGCGCCCCGAGAGGGAACCCCAGATACGCAGTATTTT
TRBV4-1	.	TRBJ2-1	.	CASSQDYGGINEQFF	TGCGCCAGCAGCCAAGATTATGGAGGTATCAATGAGCAGTTCTTC
TRBV7-2	TRBD1	TRBJ1-2	.	CASSTGQGTNFYGYTF	TGTGCCAGCAGCACGGGACAGGGTACCAACTTCTATGGCTACACCTTC
TRBV19	.	TRBJ2-2	.	CASNPGQMNTGELFF	TGTGCCAGTAACCCCGGACAGATGAACACCGGGGAGCTGTTTTTT
TRBV7-6	.	TRBJ1-2	.	CASSLFQGQTPIF	TGTGCCAGCAGCTTATTTCAGGGCCAGACACCGATCTTC
TRBV5-1	TRBD1	TRBJ2-5	.	CASSFRGADRGRETQYF	TGCGCCAGCAGCTTCCGGGGGGCGGACAGGGGACGAGAGACCCAGTACTTC
TRBV30	TRBD2	TRBJ2-1	.	CAWSSSIGTSGRAEQFF	TGTGCCTGGAGTAGTAGTATAGGAACTAGCGGGAGGGCCGAGCAGTTCTTC
TRBV11-2	.	TRBJ1-2	.	CASSQLDNYGYTF	TGTGCCAGCAGCCAACTTGACAACTATGGCTACACCTTC
TRBV7-2	.	TRBJ2-5	.	CASSLAGQASQETQYF	TGTGCCAGCAGCTTAGCCGGTCAGGCTAGCCAAGAGACCCAGTACTTC
TRBV14	.	TRBJ2-1	.	CASSQVPDSSLSEQFF	TGTGCCAGCAGCCAAGTTCCGGACTCCTCTCTTAGTGAGCAGTTCTTC
TRBV4-2	.	TRBJ1-5	once	CASSQIGRGGNQPQHF	TGTGCCAGCAGCCAAATTGGCAGGGGAGGCAATCAGCCCCAGCATTTT
TRBV7-9	TRBD1	TRBJ1-2	.	CASSSGTPFGQGGGYTF	TGTGCCAGCAGCTCCGGTACCCCGTTTGGACAGGGAGGTGGCTACACCTTC
TRBV7-2	.	TRBJ1-4	once	CASRQDLTNEKLFF	TGTGCCAGCAGACAGGACCTGACTAATGAAAAACTGTTTTTT
TRBV5-4	.	TRBJ2-7	few	CASSLGGAVGNYEQYF	TGTGCCAGCAGCTTGGGGGGGGCAGTCGGGAACTACGAGCAGTACTTC
TRBV6-5	.	TRBJ2-3	few	CASSSHATDTQYF	TGTGCCAGCAGTTCTCACGCCACAGATACGCAGTATTTT
TRBV2	.	TRBJ2-7	few	CASSERGAEQYF	TGTGCCAGCAGTGAACGGGGCGCCGAGCAGTACTTC
TRBV25-1	.	TRBJ1-1	.	CASSETGLNTEAFF	TGTGCCAGCAGTGAAACTGGTCTGAACACTGAAGCTTTCTTT
TRBV18	.	TRBJ2-5	.	CASSPTLQETQYF	TGTGCCAGCTCACCGACACTCCAAGAGACCCAGTACTTC
TRBV5-6	.	TRBJ2-7	.	CASSSGSYEQYF	TGTGCCAGCAGCTCCGGAAGCTACGAGCAGTACTTC
TRBV7-9	.	TRBJ1-2	.	CASSLGGGDTAGYGYTF	TGTGCCAGCAGCTTAGGAGGAGGGGACACCGCGGGGTATGGCTACACCTTC
TRBV6-6	.	TRBJ1-2	once	CASSYFDSGTYGYTF	TGTGCCAGCAGTTACTTCGACAGTGGGACCTATGGCTACACCTTC